There are many counts of the clone carrying this T cell receptor beta chain. This sample was included in a study of identical twins. V lost 7 bases, J lost 16 bases, and 10 bases stayed unmatched. The CDR3 totals 11 residues. The germline CDR1 and CDR2 sequences are SNHLY and FYNNEI. TCRdb ran MiXCR on the 5' RACE reads and lists one entry per CDR3 protein. The sample consists of roughly 220,000 distinct CDR3 sequences, 6% to 7% of them appearing once. The data were also submitted as part of a second study, on T cells expressing NK-cell markers. That study reports: Repertoires of TCR beta were obtained from T cells sorted as CD3+CD56+NKG2C+, CD3+CD56+NKG2C- and CD3+CD56-NKG2C+. With respect to HCMV, seven of the eight sequenced donors were seropositive, and one was seronegative. Six of the donors carried dominant NKG2C+ clonotypes that took up roughly 1.0-8% of their CD8+ T cells. There remained a lack of clarity about HCMV specificity of expanded NKG2C+ T cell clones.

The sequenced material came from CD8+ T cells sorted from blood. The TCR comes from a woman in her late teens or twenties in good health. The rearrangement joins TRBV2 to TRBJ2-1; TRBD2 matches at 7 bases. DNA for the CDR3: TGTGCCAGCACGGACGTCAGACTAGCTTTCTTC. This translates into CASTDVRLAFF.